The 2 T cell receptor beta chains below come from one sample, sequenced in a study of OX40 agonist ivuxolimab in advanced cancers. Profiled with immunoSEQ multiplex PCR; TCRdb holds only in-frame clones, not every one. The table shows 45,000 or so clones, with roughly 90% occurring only once. Sequenced material: CD4+ or CD8+ T cells sorted from blood, taken in a trial of the OX40 agonist ivuxolimab. Every receptor here comes from an adult with an advanced solid tumor such as melanoma, head and neck, liver or kidney cancer.

CDR3 DNA: TGTGCCAGCAGTCAGGACGGTTCCTACGAGCAGTACTTC. This gives the protein CASSQDGSYEQYF. The rearrangement links TRBV27 to TRBJ2-7, with no clear D. The CDR3 has 13 residues. The V end was cut by 5 bases, the J end by 1 base, with 9 bases between. Germline values: CDR1 MNHEY, CDR2 SMNVEV (reference sequence).

The J gene is TRBJ2-6, the V gene TRBV6-1; TRBD2 matches at 7 bases. There are 17 residues in the CDR3. Trimming cost V 2 bases and J 2 bases; bases outside gene matches: 6. Germline CDR1 and CDR2: MNHNS and SASEGT. The DNA of the CDR3 is TGTGCCAGCAGTGAAAGGTGGGGGGGTACTGGGGCCAACGTCCTGACTTTC. Its translation is CASSERWGGTGANVLTF.